Listed below are T cell receptor beta chains from one sample, sequenced in a study of neurological immune-mediated disorders. TCRdb fed the 5' RACE reads into MiXCR, producing one record per CDR3 protein. The table records around 64,000 distinct CDR3 sequences, roughly 3% of them present only once. Sample: PBMCs. The receptor source for this set is a woman aged 45-59 years with multiple sclerosis. CDR3s include the opening cysteine and the closing phenylalanine or tryptophan. Fields, in order: V gene, clone size, J gene, D gene, CDR3 protein, CDR3 DNA. A D gene is named only where the DNA matches it firmly. Size tells how often a clone was seen (once, few, many) or the class of an expanded clone, and some rows leave it out.

TRBV20-1	many	TRBJ2-3	TRBD1	CSADRDTTDTQYF	TGCAGTGCAGACAGGGATACAACAGATACGCAGTATTTT
TRBV6-2/TRBV6-3	many	TRBJ1-5	.	CASSLRSGSLNQPQHF	TGTGCCAGCAGTTTACGATCTGGGTCCCTAAATCAGCCCCAGCATTTT
TRBV12-2	.	TRBJ2-1	.	CASRLRSGRYDEQFF	TGTGCAAGTCGCTTACGCAGCGGGAGGTACGATGAGCAGTTCTTC
TRBV20-1	many	TRBJ2-3	TRBD1	CSARYRTGMNTDTQYF	TGCAGTGCTAGATATAGGACAGGGATGAATACAGATACGCAGTATTTT
TRBV12-3/TRBV12-4	many	TRBJ2-5	TRBD2	CASSSAGGGETQYF	TGTGCCAGCAGTTCGGCGGGGGGGGGAGAGACCCAGTACTTC
TRBV12-3/TRBV12-4	many	TRBJ2-7	.	CASSWLGYEQYF	TGTGCCAGCAGTTGGTTGGGCTACGAGCAGTACTTC
TRBV20-1	many	TRBJ2-1	.	CSARDGLGGTRANEQFF	TGCAGTGCTAGAGATGGATTGGGCGGCACGAGGGCCAATGAGCAGTTCTTC
TRBV12-3/TRBV12-4	.	TRBJ2-1	TRBD1	CASSLRQGAYNEQFF	TGTGCCAGCAGTTTAAGACAGGGGGCCTACAATGAGCAGTTCTTC
TRBV15	many	TRBJ2-5	TRBD2	CATSRDRTSGQETQYF	TGTGCCACCAGCAGAGATCGGACTAGCGGTCAAGAGACCCAGTACTTC
TRBV11-1	.	TRBJ2-2	TRBD2	CASSLALGLAGTGELFF	TGTGCCAGCAGCTTAGCCCTTGGGCTAGCGGGGACCGGGGAGCTGTTTTTT
TRBV20-1	many	TRBJ2-3	.	CSAREGTASTDTQYF	TGCAGTGCTAGAGAGGGGACGGCTAGCACAGATACGCAGTATTTT
TRBV28	many	TRBJ1-2	.	CASSLLRDGRYGYTF	TGTGCCAGCAGTTTGCTTAGAGACGGGAGATATGGCTACACCTTC
TRBV4-1	many	TRBJ2-2	.	CASSQGSRNTGELFF	TGCGCCAGCAGCCAAGGCAGCAGAAACACCGGGGAGCTGTTTTTT
TRBV20-1	many	TRBJ2-3	TRBD2	CSARASGGTDTQYF	TGCAGTGCTAGGGCCAGCGGGGGCACAGATACGCAGTATTTT
TRBV7-2	many	TRBJ2-2	.	CASSLALGAAWAGELFF	TGTGCCAGCAGCTTAGCGCTGGGCGCCGCGTGGGCCGGGGAGCTGTTTTTT
TRBV19	many	TRBJ2-7	.	CASSMSGASYEQYF	TGTGCCAGTAGTATGAGCGGAGCTTCCTACGAGCAGTACTTC
TRBV25-1	many	TRBJ2-5	.	CASSIGALETQYF	TGTGCCAGCAGTATAGGGGCGCTAGAGACCCAGTACTTC
TRBV7-3	many	TRBJ2-1	TRBD2	CASSLSGTSNEQFF	TGTGCCAGCAGCTTATCCGGGACTAGCAATGAGCAGTTCTTC
TRBV2	many	TRBJ2-3	.	CASRPRGAATDTQYF	TGTGCCAGCAGACCCCGAGGAGCGGCCACAGATACGCAGTATTTT
TRBV20-1	many	TRBJ2-1	.	CSAERNEQFF	TGCAGTGCTGAGCGGAATGAGCAGTTCTTC
TRBV5-1	many	TRBJ2-2	.	CASSSEPGTGELFF	TGCGCCAGCAGTTCGGAGCCGGGCACCGGGGAGCTGTTTTTT
TRBV3-1	many	TRBJ2-1	.	CASSPPVGEAAYNEQFF	TGTGCCAGCAGCCCCCCAGTCGGGGAGGCGGCATACAATGAGCAGTTCTTC
TRBV15	.	TRBJ2-1	TRBD1	CATSRRTGSSYNEQFF	TGTGCCACCAGCAGGAGGACAGGGAGCTCCTACAATGAGCAGTTCTTC
TRBV9	many	TRBJ1-1	.	CASSDREGAFF	TGTGCCAGCAGCGACAGGGAGGGAGCTTTCTTT
TRBV6-1	many	TRBJ2-1	.	CASRETFLTYNEQFF	TGTGCCAGCAGGGAGACCTTTCTTACCTACAATGAGCAGTTCTTC
TRBV20-1	many	TRBJ1-2	.	CSARGRDIYGYTF	TGCAGTGCTAGAGGAAGGGACATCTATGGCTACACCTTC
TRBV9	many	TRBJ2-1	.	CASSPLPSSYNEQFF	TGTGCCAGCAGCCCTTTACCTAGTTCCTACAATGAGCAGTTCTTC
TRBV5-1	many	TRBJ2-3	.	CASSATGTASTDTQYF	TGCGCCAGCAGCGCCACAGGGACCGCTAGCACAGATACGCAGTATTTT